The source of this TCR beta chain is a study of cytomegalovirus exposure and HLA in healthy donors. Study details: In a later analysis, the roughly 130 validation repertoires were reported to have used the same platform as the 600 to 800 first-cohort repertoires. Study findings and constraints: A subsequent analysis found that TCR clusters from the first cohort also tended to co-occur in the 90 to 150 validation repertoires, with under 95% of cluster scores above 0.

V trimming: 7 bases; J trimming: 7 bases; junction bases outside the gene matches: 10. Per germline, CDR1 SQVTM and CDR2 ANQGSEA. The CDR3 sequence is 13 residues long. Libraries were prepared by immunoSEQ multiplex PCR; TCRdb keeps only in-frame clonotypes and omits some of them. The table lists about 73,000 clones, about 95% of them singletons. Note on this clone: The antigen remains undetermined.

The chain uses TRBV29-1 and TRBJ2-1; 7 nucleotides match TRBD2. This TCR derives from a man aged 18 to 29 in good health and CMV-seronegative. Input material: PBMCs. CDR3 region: CSGRAGFSNEQFF. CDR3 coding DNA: TGCAGCGGCCGAGCGGGGTTTTCGAATGAGCAGTTCTTC.